This TCR beta chain was profiled in a study of Ad26.COV2.S vaccination and SARS-CoV-2 variants. For the study at large: Once or twice, 56 days apart, Ad26.COV2.S was delivered intramuscularly.

This clone has just a few counts. Sequencing was performed with immunoSEQ multiplex PCR; in TCRdb, only in-frame clones are kept and a portion is missing. In the table there are hundreds of thousands of clones, more than 80% of which are singletons. The treatment was: around 19 received Ad26.COV2.S at low or high dose, single or two shots; about 5 received placebo; per-sample allocation not given. Sampling was done on day 63 after the first vaccine or placebo injection. An Ad26 vector expressing Wuhan-strain SARS-CoV-2 spike served as the vaccine. The V gene's germline CDR1 is KGHDR and CDR2 SFDVKD. The V gene lost 10 bases and the J gene lost 2 bases, with 12 bases spanning the gap. This CDR3 is 13 amino acids long.

The sequence was collected from a person aged 18-60 years who received the Ad26.COV2.S COVID-19 vaccine or a placebo. The sample here was peripheral blood, taken in a trial of Ad26.COV2.S vaccine versus placebo. V and J are TRBV24-1 and TRBJ2-3; a weak D match, TRBD1 (5 bases). This CDR3 reads CATQEPSTDTQYF. The DNA of the CDR3 is TGTGCCACACAGGAGCCATCCACAGATACGCAGTATTTT.